This T cell receptor beta chain was identified in a study of T cells expressing NK-cell markers. Study background: Sorted CD3+CD56+NKG2C+, CD3+CD56+NKG2C- and CD3+CD56-NKG2C+ T cells provided the TCR beta repertoires. Most of the eight sequenced donors tested HCMV-seropositive; one tested seronegative.

The CDR3 sequence is 15 residues long. Germline CDR1 SGHDT, CDR2 YYEEEE. Findings of the study overall: These same clonotypes (in four donors) also led the CD3+CD56-NKG2C+ fraction.

With regard to this clonotype: Its antigen is currently unknown.

From the 5' RACE reads, TCRdb lists one entry per CDR3 protein and no DNA. The sample data list about 160,000 distinct CDR3 sequences. Material: blood T cells: a sorted CD56 or NKG2C T cell subset, CD4+ or CD8+ T cells, or bulk PBMC T cells (not recorded which). This sequence was found in a woman aged 18-69 years in good health. The rearrangement joins TRBV5-6 to TRBJ1-4; there is no DNA to check the TCRdb D call of TRBD1. The CDR3 here is CASSSTGGRNEKLFF. Based on the CDR3 plus reference TRBV5-6 and TRBJ1-4, the full variable domain is DAGVTQSPTHLIKTRGQQVTLRCSPKSGHDTVSWYQQALGQGPQFIFQYYEEEERQRGNFPDRFSGHQFPNYSSELNVNALLLGDSALYLCASSSTGGRNEKLFFGSGTQLSVL.